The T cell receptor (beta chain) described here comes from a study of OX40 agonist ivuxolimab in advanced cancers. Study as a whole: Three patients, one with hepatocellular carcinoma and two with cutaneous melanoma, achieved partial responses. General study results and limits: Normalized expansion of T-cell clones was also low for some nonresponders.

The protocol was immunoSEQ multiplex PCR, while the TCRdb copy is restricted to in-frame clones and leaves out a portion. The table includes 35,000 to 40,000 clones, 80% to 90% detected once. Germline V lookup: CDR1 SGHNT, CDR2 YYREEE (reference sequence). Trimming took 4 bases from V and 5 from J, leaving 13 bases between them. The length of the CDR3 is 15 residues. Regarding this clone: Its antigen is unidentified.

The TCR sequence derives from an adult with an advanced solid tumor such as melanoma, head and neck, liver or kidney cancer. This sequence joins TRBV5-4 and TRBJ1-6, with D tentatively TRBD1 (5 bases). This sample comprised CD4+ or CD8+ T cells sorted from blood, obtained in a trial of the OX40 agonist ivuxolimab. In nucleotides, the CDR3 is TGTGCCAGCAGCGACTCCGGGACCCATAATTCACCCCTCCACTTT. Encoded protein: CASSDSGTHNSPLHF.